This T cell receptor (beta chain) originates from a study of CD8 T cells in ankylosing spondylitis. Study findings and constraints: Characteristic, it appeared, of ankylosing spondylitis blood was a TCR beta motif of eight or nine highly homologous variants. A subset of motif variants has previously been described in the synovial fluid and blood of reactive arthritis. Significant enrichment of disease-linked clones was reported in matched ankylosing spondylitis synovial fluid.

Ten or more counts support this clonotype. Its antigen remains unknown. Quantitative 5'-RACE was performed with molecular barcodes, and it yielded the TCR beta libraries. In TCRdb, the 5' RACE reads were re-called with MiXCR into one record per CDR3 protein. This sample yields about 180,000 distinct CDR3 sequences, of which approximately 9% are seen a single time; about 14% belongs to the top ten. CDR3 size: 16 residues. V shed 5 bases, J shed 3 bases, and the junction held 8 bases outside the gene matches. CDR1 SGHTA and CDR2 FQGTGA come from the germline V gene. The genes are TRBV7-3 and TRBJ2-3, with 10 bases that match TRBD2. Sequences were obtained from blood, either unsorted or a sorted T cell fraction (not recorded which). The receptor comes from a female donor with ankylosing spondylitis or in good health (not recorded which). CDR3 coding DNA: TGTGCCAGCAGCCCGTCCAGGACTAGCGGAACAGATACGCAGTATTTT. Protein product: CASSPSRTSGTDTQYF.